The rows below give T cell receptor beta chains drawn from one sample of a study of T cell responses to AZD1222 COVID-19 vaccine. Here immunoSEQ multiplex PCR was the method, and the copy in TCRdb shows in-frame clones only, minus some. The table has some 140,000 clones, 70% to 90% seen once; the top ten hold 1.5% to 2%. Specimen: peripheral blood, collected on day 0 of AZD1222 vaccination. These receptors were taken from an adult in good health. The CDR3 runs from the conserved cysteine through the conserved F or W. Fields, in order: CDR3 length, V gene, D gene, J gene, clone size, CDR3 protein, CDR3 DNA. The D gene is left open where the match is weak. Rows give clone size only sometimes, using once, few, many, or a class for an expanded clone.

CDR3 length: 13
V gene: TRBV4-1
D gene: .
J gene: TRBJ2-3
clone size: .
CDR3 protein: CASSQGGGVTQYF
CDR3 DNA: TGCGCCAGCAGCCAAGGAGGGGGAGTTACGCAGTATTTT

CDR3 length: 15
V gene: TRBV7-8
D gene: TRBD1
J gene: TRBJ1-1
clone size: .
CDR3 protein: CASSFLGDRVTEAFF
CDR3 DNA: TGTGCCAGCAGCTTTTTAGGGGACAGGGTCACTGAAGCTTTCTTT

CDR3 length: 14
V gene: TRBV4-3
D gene: .
J gene: TRBJ1-2
clone size: .
CDR3 protein: CASSQDRGSYGYTF
CDR3 DNA: TGCGCCAGCAGCCAAGATCGGGGTAGCTATGGCTACACCTTC

CDR3 length: 14
V gene: TRBV3-1/TRBV3-2
D gene: TRBD1
J gene: TRBJ1-1
clone size: .
CDR3 protein: CASSQGQRNTEAFF
CDR3 DNA: TGTGCCAGCAGCCAGGGACAGCGGAACACTGAAGCTTTCTTT

CDR3 length: 13
V gene: TRBV7-9
D gene: .
J gene: TRBJ1-1
clone size: .
CDR3 protein: CASSTQPNTEAFF
CDR3 DNA: TGTGCCAGCAGCACACAGCCGAACACTGAAGCTTTCTTT

CDR3 length: 17
V gene: TRBV15
D gene: .
J gene: TRBJ1-5
clone size: .
CDR3 protein: CATSREADYYGNQPQHF
CDR3 DNA: TGTGCCACCAGCAGAGAGGCCGATTATTATGGCAATCAGCCCCAGCATTTT

CDR3 length: 15
V gene: TRBV5-8
D gene: .
J gene: TRBJ2-6
clone size: .
CDR3 protein: CASSTGFSGANVLTF
CDR3 DNA: TGTGCCAGCAGCACGGGGTTCTCTGGGGCCAACGTCCTGACTTTC

CDR3 length: 15
V gene: TRBV2
D gene: TRBD2
J gene: TRBJ2-2
clone size: .
CDR3 protein: CASKRLAGSAGELFF
CDR3 DNA: TGTGCCAGCAAGAGACTAGCGGGGAGTGCCGGGGAGCTGTTTTTT

CDR3 length: 16
V gene: TRBV27
D gene: TRBD1
J gene: TRBJ2-7
clone size: .
CDR3 protein: CASSSSTGDLSYEQYF
CDR3 DNA: TGTGCCAGCAGTTCCTCGACAGGGGATCTCTCCTACGAGCAGTACTTC

CDR3 length: 14
V gene: TRBV2
D gene: .
J gene: TRBJ2-7
clone size: .
CDR3 protein: CASEKRVKAYEQYF
CDR3 DNA: TGTGCCAGCGAGAAGAGGGTGAAAGCCTACGAGCAGTACTTC

CDR3 length: 13
V gene: TRBV19
D gene: .
J gene: TRBJ1-4
clone size: once
CDR3 protein: CASKENGSEKLFF
CDR3 DNA: TGTGCCAGTAAGGAGAACGGAAGTGAAAAACTGTTTTTT

CDR3 length: 12
V gene: TRBV29-1
D gene: TRBD1
J gene: TRBJ2-3
clone size: .
CDR3 protein: CSGTGSPDTQYF
CDR3 DNA: TGCAGCGGGACAGGGAGTCCAGATACGCAGTATTTT

CDR3 length: 17
V gene: TRBV3-1/TRBV3-2
D gene: TRBD1
J gene: TRBJ1-5
clone size: .
CDR3 protein: CASSQDPRDSSNQPQHF
CDR3 DNA: TGTGCCAGCAGCCAAGACCCCCGGGACAGCTCCAATCAGCCCCAGCATTTT

CDR3 length: 14
V gene: TRBV14
D gene: TRBD1
J gene: TRBJ1-1
clone size: once
CDR3 protein: CASSQVRGQGVAFF
CDR3 DNA: TGTGCCAGCAGCCAAGTTAGAGGACAGGGGGTCGCTTTCTTT

CDR3 length: 12
V gene: TRBV29-1
D gene: TRBD1
J gene: TRBJ1-2
clone size: .
CDR3 protein: CSVKQGLYGYTF
CDR3 DNA: TGCAGCGTGAAACAGGGGTTATATGGCTACACCTTC

CDR3 length: 16
V gene: TRBV27
D gene: .
J gene: TRBJ2-1
clone size: .
CDR3 protein: CASSLRPGNLRNEQFF
CDR3 DNA: TGTGCCAGCAGTCTTAGGCCAGGGAACTTGAGGAATGAGCAGTTCTTC

CDR3 length: 15
V gene: TRBV3-1/TRBV3-2
D gene: .
J gene: TRBJ2-7
clone size: .
CDR3 protein: CASSQGLGQNYEQYF
CDR3 DNA: TGTGCCAGCAGCCAAGGACTAGGCCAAAACTACGAGCAGTACTTC

CDR3 length: 15
V gene: TRBV28
D gene: TRBD2
J gene: TRBJ2-3
clone size: .
CDR3 protein: CASSFLAGATDTQYF
CDR3 DNA: TGTGCCAGCAGTTTCCTAGCGGGAGCGACAGATACGCAGTATTTT

CDR3 length: 12
V gene: TRBV10-1
D gene: .
J gene: TRBJ2-2
clone size: .
CDR3 protein: CASRENTGELFF
CDR3 DNA: TGCGCCAGCAGGGAGAACACCGGGGAGCTGTTTTTT

CDR3 length: 15
V gene: TRBV6-5
D gene: .
J gene: TRBJ1-1
clone size: .
CDR3 protein: CASSYSQVPGTEAFF
CDR3 DNA: TGTGCCAGCAGTTACTCACAGGTACCTGGCACTGAAGCTTTCTTT

CDR3 length: 14
V gene: TRBV23-1
D gene: .
J gene: TRBJ1-4
clone size: .
CDR3 protein: CASATCWLWEKLFF
CDR3 DNA: TGCGCCAGCGCAACGTGTTGGCTGTGGGAAAAACTGTTTTTT

CDR3 length: 19
V gene: TRBV2
D gene: TRBD2
J gene: TRBJ2-5
clone size: .
CDR3 protein: CASSGDWTSGGVADETQYF
CDR3 DNA: TGTGCCAGCAGTGGGGATTGGACTAGCGGGGGAGTGGCGGATGAGACCCAGTACTTC

CDR3 length: 13
V gene: TRBV5-1
D gene: .
J gene: TRBJ1-2
clone size: .
CDR3 protein: CASKEDIPYGYTF
CDR3 DNA: TGCGCCAGCAAGGAAGATATCCCCTATGGCTACACCTTC

CDR3 length: 13
V gene: TRBV7-2
D gene: .
J gene: TRBJ2-7
clone size: .
CDR3 protein: CASSLDGKYEQYF
CDR3 DNA: TGTGCCAGCAGCTTGGACGGAAAATACGAGCAGTACTTC

CDR3 length: 15
V gene: TRBV3-1/TRBV3-2
D gene: .
J gene: TRBJ1-4
clone size: once
CDR3 protein: CASSRARGFNEKLFF
CDR3 DNA: TGTGCCAGCAGCCGGGCGCGGGGCTTCAATGAAAAACTGTTTTTT

CDR3 length: 14
V gene: TRBV7-9
D gene: .
J gene: TRBJ2-7
clone size: .
CDR3 protein: CASSPRTGTYEQYF
CDR3 DNA: TGTGCCAGCAGCCCACGTACAGGAACCTACGAGCAGTACTTC

CDR3 length: 16
V gene: TRBV6-4
D gene: .
J gene: TRBJ2-2
clone size: .
CDR3 protein: CATTIGAGPNTGELFF
CDR3 DNA: TGTGCCACTACAATAGGGGCAGGGCCGAACACCGGGGAGCTGTTTTTT

CDR3 length: 13
V gene: TRBV2
D gene: .
J gene: TRBJ2-1
clone size: .
CDR3 protein: CASSEVAYNEQFF
CDR3 DNA: TGTGCCAGCAGTGAAGTGGCCTACAATGAGCAGTTCTTC

CDR3 length: 15
V gene: TRBV3-1/TRBV3-2
D gene: .
J gene: TRBJ1-5
clone size: .
CDR3 protein: CASSQDGGRAQPQHF
CDR3 DNA: TGTGCCAGCAGCCAAGATGGGGGCAGGGCTCAGCCCCAGCATTTT

CDR3 length: 15
V gene: TRBV6-6
D gene: .
J gene: TRBJ2-7
clone size: .
CDR3 protein: CASTLGEGPSYEQYF
CDR3 DNA: TGTGCCAGCACCCTCGGCGAGGGTCCCTCCTACGAGCAGTACTTC

CDR3 length: 14
V gene: TRBV28
D gene: TRBD1
J gene: TRBJ1-2
clone size: .
CDR3 protein: CASSPGTGVYGYTF
CDR3 DNA: TGTGCCAGCAGTCCGGGGACAGGGGTCTATGGCTACACCTTC

CDR3 length: 16
V gene: TRBV6-1
D gene: .
J gene: TRBJ2-3
clone size: .
CDR3 protein: CASSERGHLFTDTQYF
CDR3 DNA: TGTGCCAGCAGTGAAAGGGGACACTTATTCACAGATACGCAGTATTTT